One T cell receptor beta chain is described in this entry. Its antigen is not known. The data belong to a study of shared clonotypes between healthy human individuals. The study's findings and limits: Blood was the only sampled material, and tissue repertoires likely differ. The rarefaction results pointed to incomplete sorted-subset sequencing despite large depth.

Donors, without exception, were Caucasian adults residing in Nashville, Tennessee. The CDR3 runs 14 residues. Germline V gives CDR1 MNHEY, CDR2 SVGAGI. Trimming took off 0 bases at V and 8 bases at J, with 10 bases between the two ends. Sequencing used immunoSEQ multiplex PCR; TCRdb keeps in-frame clones, though not all of them. Here the sample spans approximately 1,500,000 clones, approximately 98% being singletons. This TCR derives from a man younger than 40 in good health. The sequenced sample was naive CD4+ T cells sorted from blood. The subset: CD45RA+ positively selected. The gene calls are TRBV6-5 and TRBJ1-4; D is undetermined. The CDR3 reads CASSYSPSPEKLFF. The CDR3 DNA reads TGTGCCAGCAGTTACTCTCCTTCCCCCGAAAAACTGTTTTTT.